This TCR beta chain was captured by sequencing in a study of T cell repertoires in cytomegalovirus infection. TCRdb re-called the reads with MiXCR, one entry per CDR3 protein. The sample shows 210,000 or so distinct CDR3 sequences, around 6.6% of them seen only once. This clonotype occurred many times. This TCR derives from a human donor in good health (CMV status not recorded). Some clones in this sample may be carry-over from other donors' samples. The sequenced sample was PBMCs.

The CDR3 reads CSARNAGSGTEAFF. Written as DNA, the CDR3 is TGCAGTGCTAGAAACGCAGGGAGTGGCACTGAAGCTTTCTTT. The chain carries TRBV20-1 and TRBJ1-1; a possible D gene is TRBD1 (5 bases). Trimming took 2 bases from V and 4 from J, leaving 14 bases between them. Germline CDR1 reads DFQATT; CDR2 reads SNEGSKA (reference sequence). The CDR3 is 14 amino acids.